The 22 T cell receptor beta chains reported below all come from one sample, sequenced in a study of control samples from healthy donors and cancer patients (dated by TCRdb to 2019 to 2021). The method behind the library was the immunoSEQ multiplex PCR assay. As stored in TCRdb, this immuneACCESS dataset retains in-frame rearrangements with V and J assigned. A fraction of the clones does not appear; measured against another copy, unresolved V genes explain less than half of the discrepancy, and the remainder lacks a known reason. This sample is represented by under 80,000 clones; 85% to 95% of them were singletons. The top ten hold 6% to 8% of the sample. The sequenced sample consisted of blood. The receptors originated from a woman between 40 and 50 years old in good health.

The gene calls are TRBV10-3 and TRBJ1-2, with D tentatively TRBD1 (6 bases). V lost 10 bases and J 2 bases, leaving 11 bases between the germline ends. The CDR3 is 12 residues long. In germline, CDR1 is ENHRY, CDR2 SYGVKD. The DNA for the CDR3 is TGTGCCAGCTGGACAGAGAACTATGGCTACACCTTC. Its protein is CASWTENYGYTF.

The chain is built from TRBV6-5 and TRBJ2-5; the D is unclear. The germline gives CDR1 MNHEY, CDR2 SVGAGI. This CDR3 is built from 13 residues. V was trimmed by 4 bases and J by 2 bases, leaving 8 bases between them. CDR3 nucleotide sequence: TGTGCCAGCAGTTTAATAGGGCAAGAGACCCAGTACTTC. This encodes CASSLIGQETQYF.

This chain connects TRBV3-1 (or the pseudogene TRBV3-2) to TRBJ2-3; 7 bases are shared with TRBD2. The CDR3 has 14 amino acids. The V segment lost 6 bases and the J segment 2 bases; nucleotides outside the gene matches: 5. Germline V gene lookup returns CDR1 LGHDT and CDR2 YNNKEL (reference sequence). Written as DNA, the CDR3 is TGTGCCAGCAGGACTAGCCCTACCACAGATACGCAGTATTTT. Its translation: CASRTSPTTDTQYF.

The chain carries TRBV3-1 (or the pseudogene TRBV3-2) and TRBJ1-5; D is uncertain. V was pared by 0 bases and J by 3 bases, with 9 bases between. The CDR3 sequence is 15 residues long. The germline V gene encodes CDR1 LGHDT and CDR2 YNNKEL (reference sequence). Here the CDR3 DNA reads TGTGCCAGCAGCCAAGATCTACAGCACAATCAGCCCCAGCATTTT. Translated: CASSQDLQHNQPQHF.

The gene calls are TRBV11-2 and TRBJ2-7, with D perhaps matching TRBD2 (5 bases). The CDR3 covers 15 residues. Trimming took off 4 bases at V and 0 bases at J, with 13 bases between the two ends. The germline V gene has CDR1 SGHAT and CDR2 FQNNGV. The CDR3 DNA reads as TGTGCCAGCAGCTGGGGAGTTTCCCTCTCCTACGAGCAGTACTTC. This translates into CASSWGVSLSYEQYF.

This sequence joins TRBV5-1 and TRBJ1-4; D unresolved. Germline CDR1 SGHRS, CDR2 YFSETQ. V lost 5 bases to trimming and J lost 5 bases, with 16 bases between them. The CDR3 contains 15 residues. The CDR3 coding sequence is TGCGCCAGCAGTTCGAGCCCCAGTCAGAATGAAAAACTGTTTTTT. It specifies CASSSSPSQNEKLFF.

This chain joins TRBV2 and TRBJ2-6, with D unresolved. With 7 bases removed from V and 0 bases from J, the gap between germline ends came to 7 bases. The CDR3 extends over 14 amino acids. Germline V lookup: CDR1 SNHLY, CDR2 FYNNEI. This chain's CDR3 is CASIVNSGANVLTF. The CDR3 coding sequence is TGTGCCAGCATCGTGAACTCTGGGGCCAACGTCCTGACTTTC.

This chain connects TRBV27 to TRBJ1-1; D is perhaps TRBD1 (5 bases). The germline V gene encodes CDR1 MNHEY and CDR2 SMNVEV (reference sequence). The CDR3 runs 14 residues. V was pared by 6 bases and J by 6 bases, with 17 bases between. CDR3 in DNA: TGTGCCAGCAGATCTACAGGTGGCCTGGCTGAAGCTTTCTTT. Translation: CASRSTGGLAEAFF.

This chain connects TRBV6-1 to TRBJ2-1; no firm D call. The germline CDR1 and CDR2 sequences are MNHNS and SASEGT. The V end was cut by 2 bases, the J end by 9 bases, with 17 bases between. This CDR3 is built from 15 residues. CDR3: CASSEKGFTFSEQFF. CDR3 nucleotides: TGTGCCAGCAGTGAAAAGGGATTCACTTTTAGTGAGCAGTTCTTC.

The chain uses TRBV18 and TRBJ1-2, with no clear D. This CDR3 contains 13 residues. The V gene lost 3 bases and the J gene lost 6 bases, with 11 bases spanning the gap. Germline assignment: CDR1 KGHSH and CDR2 LQKENI. CDR3 nucleotides: TGTGCCAGCTCACCCCGCGGAGAGGATGGCTACACCTTC. It translates to CASSPRGEDGYTF.

The rearrangement uses TRBV19 and TRBJ1-5; 9 nucleotides agree with TRBD1. J was trimmed by 7 bases and V by 6 bases; bases with no gene match: 16. This CDR3 has 17 residues. Germline V lookup: CDR1 LNHDA, CDR2 SQIVND (reference sequence). CDR3 DNA: TGTGCCAGTAGAAAGGGGGGAGGACAGGGGCCTTGGCAGCCCCAGCATTTT. The encoded protein is CASRKGGGQGPWQPQHF. Full variable domain (missing parts from reference TRBV19 and TRBJ1-5): DGGITQSPKYLFRKEGQNVTLSCEQNLNHDAMYWYRQDPGQGLRLIYYSQIVNDFQKGDIAEGYSVSREKKESFPLTVTSAQKNPTAFYLCASRKGGGQGPWQPQHFGDGTRLSIL.

This chain connects TRBV4-3 to TRBJ2-7, with D unclear. Trimming left V 0 bases short and J 1 base short, with 10 bases between. The CDR3 has 15 amino acids. Germline CDR1 reads LGHNA; CDR2 reads YSLEER. The CDR3: CASSQELTVSYEQYF. In nucleotides, the CDR3 is TGCGCCAGCAGCCAAGAGCTGACTGTATCCTACGAGCAGTACTTC.

This sequence joins TRBV19 and TRBJ1-5, with D hard to call. The V end was cut by 5 bases, the J end by 2 bases, with 13 bases between. The CDR3 totals 15 residues. CDR1 and CDR2 from the germline V gene are LNHDA and SQIVND (reference sequence). Here the CDR3 DNA reads TGTGCCAGTAGTCCGGTCGAACGGGGCAATCAGCCCCAGCATTTT. This codes for CASSPVERGNQPQHF.

The chain couples TRBV7-9 to TRBJ1-6; D ambiguous. Germline CDR1 and CDR2: SEHNR and FQNEAQ (reference sequence). The ends were cut back, 1 base at V and 8 bases at J, with 15 bases in the middle. The CDR3 is 16 residues long. CDR3 sequence (DNA): TGTGCCAGCAGCTTAGTTCCGAGGGAGCTCCATTCACCCCTCCACTTT. This sequence encodes CASSLVPRELHSPLHF.

This rearrangement joins TRBV7-9 to TRBJ1-2; perhaps TRBD1 as D (6 bases). CDR1 and CDR2 from the germline V gene are SEHNR and FQNEAQ (reference sequence). The CDR3 sequence is 13 residues long. V was cut by 5 bases and J by 5 bases, with 12 bases left in between. The CDR3 is CASSPRTEYGYTF. Here the CDR3 DNA reads TGTGCCAGCAGCCCGAGGACAGAGTATGGCTACACCTTC.

V and J are TRBV5-4 and TRBJ2-5; 9 bases fit TRBD2. J gave up 4 bases and V 0 bases, and 7 bases lay outside the gene matches. This CDR3 comprises 16 residues. Germline CDR1 reads SGHNT; CDR2 reads YYREEE (reference sequence). The CDR3 region is CASSLGSLAGVETQYF. The CDR3 nucleotides are TGTGCCAGCAGCTTGGGGTCCTTAGCGGGGGTAGAGACCCAGTACTTC.

The V gene is TRBV6-1, the J gene TRBJ2-7; D might be TRBD2 (5 bases). Germline CDR1 reads MNHNS; CDR2 reads SASEGT. V dropped 3 bases and J dropped 0 bases, with 12 bases sitting between them. The CDR3 runs to 15 residues. The CDR3 sequence is CASSDRPSYSYEQYF. CDR3 nucleotide sequence: TGTGCCAGCAGTGATAGGCCTAGCTACTCCTACGAGCAGTACTTC.

The chain couples TRBV7-9 to TRBJ2-1; D is unclear. The CDR3 is 16 amino acids. CDR1 SEHNR and CDR2 FQNEAQ come from the germline V gene (reference sequence). The ends were cut back, 8 bases at V and 4 bases at J, with 21 bases in the middle. Here the CDR3 reads CASPPHSKRQYNEQFF. DNA for the CDR3: TGTGCCAGCCCCCCTCACTCGAAACGGCAATACAATGAGCAGTTCTTC.

This chain connects TRBV4-1 to TRBJ1-1; D is possibly TRBD1 (5 bases). The CDR3 spans 15 residues. With 1 base removed from V and 6 bases from J, the gap between germline ends came to 15 bases. Germline CDR1 reads MGHRA; CDR2 reads YSYEKL. CDR3 in amino acids: CASSQVGGGGPEAFF. The CDR3 nucleotides are TGCGCCAGCAGCCAAGTGGGCGGGGGGGGTCCTGAAGCTTTCTTT.

The CDR3 nucleotides read TGTGCCAGCAGCCAAGACTTGTTTGGGCAGGGCCCATACTCACCCCTCCACTTT. It specifies CASSQDLFGQGPYSPLHF. The chain employs TRBV4-2 and TRBJ1-6; weak D call: TRBD1 (5 bases). This CDR3 is 18 amino acids long. V was trimmed by 0 bases and J by 10 bases, leaving 22 bases between them. Germline CDR1 reads LGHNA; CDR2 reads YNFKEQ.

This clone has only one observation. The chain employs TRBV7-9 and TRBJ1-4; D remains ambiguous. Trimming pared 2 bases from V and 8 bases from J, leaving 15 bases between. CDR3 size: 15 residues. Germline loops: CDR1 SEHNR, CDR2 FQNEAQ (reference sequence). The CDR3 coding sequence is TGTGCCAGCAGCTTAACTTCACGTACCTTGGAAAAACTGTTTTTT. The encoded protein is CASSLTSRTLEKLFF.

This chain connects TRBV29-1 to TRBJ2-5; TRBD1 matches at 9 bases. The germline V gene encodes CDR1 SQVTM and CDR2 ANQGSEA. The CDR3 spans 15 residues. The ends lost 7 bases at V and 3 bases at J; junction bases unmatched: 12. The CDR3 spells CSASPGTGMEETQYF. DNA of the CDR3: TGCAGCGCCTCACCCGGGACAGGGATGGAAGAGACCCAGTACTTC.